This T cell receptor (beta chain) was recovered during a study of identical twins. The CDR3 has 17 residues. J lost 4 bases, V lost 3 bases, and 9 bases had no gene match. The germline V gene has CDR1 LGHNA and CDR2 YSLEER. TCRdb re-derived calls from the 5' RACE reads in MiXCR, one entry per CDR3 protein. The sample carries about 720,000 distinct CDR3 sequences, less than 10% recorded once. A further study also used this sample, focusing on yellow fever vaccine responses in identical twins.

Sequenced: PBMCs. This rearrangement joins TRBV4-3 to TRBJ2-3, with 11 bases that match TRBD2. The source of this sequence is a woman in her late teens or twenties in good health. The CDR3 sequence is CASSQTLLAGDSDTQYF. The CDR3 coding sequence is TGCGCCAGCAGCCAGACGCTACTAGCGGGAGATTCAGATACGCAGTATTTT.